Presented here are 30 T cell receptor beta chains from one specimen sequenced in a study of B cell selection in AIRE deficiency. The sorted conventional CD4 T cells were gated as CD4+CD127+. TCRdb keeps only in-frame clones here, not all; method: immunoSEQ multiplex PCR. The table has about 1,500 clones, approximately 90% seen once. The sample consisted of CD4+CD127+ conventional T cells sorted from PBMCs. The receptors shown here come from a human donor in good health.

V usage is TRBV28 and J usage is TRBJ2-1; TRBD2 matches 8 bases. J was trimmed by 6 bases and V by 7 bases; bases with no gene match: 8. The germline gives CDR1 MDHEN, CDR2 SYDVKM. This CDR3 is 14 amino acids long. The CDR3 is CASNGREGLNEQFF. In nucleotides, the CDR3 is TGTGCCAGCAACGGCCGGGAGGGCCTCAATGAGCAGTTCTTC.

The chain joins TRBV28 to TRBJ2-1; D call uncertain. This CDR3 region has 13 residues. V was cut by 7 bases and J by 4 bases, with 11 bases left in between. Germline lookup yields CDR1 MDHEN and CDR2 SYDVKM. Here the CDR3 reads CASTSTVYNEQFF. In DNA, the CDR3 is TGTGCCAGCACTTCGACGGTTTACAATGAGCAGTTCTTC.

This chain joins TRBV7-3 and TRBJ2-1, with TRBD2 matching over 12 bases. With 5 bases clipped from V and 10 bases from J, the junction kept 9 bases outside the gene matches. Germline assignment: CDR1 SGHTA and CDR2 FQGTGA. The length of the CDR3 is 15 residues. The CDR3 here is CASSPRLAGAWEQFF. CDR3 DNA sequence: TGTGCCAGCAGCCCGAGACTAGCGGGAGCTTGGGAGCAGTTCTTC.

The CDR3 DNA is TGTGCCAGCAGTTTGCGACAGCCCCAGCATTTT. Translated: CASSLRQPQHF. V usage is TRBV28 and J usage is TRBJ1-5; D ambiguous. CDR1 and CDR2 (germline): MDHEN, SYDVKM. The ends were cut back, 3 bases at V and 7 bases at J, with 4 bases in the middle. The CDR3 is 11 amino acids.

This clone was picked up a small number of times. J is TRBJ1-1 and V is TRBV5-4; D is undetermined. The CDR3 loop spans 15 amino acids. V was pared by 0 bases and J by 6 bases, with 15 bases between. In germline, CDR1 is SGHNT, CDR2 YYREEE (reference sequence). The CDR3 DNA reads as TGTGCCAGCAGCTTGGAACTCCGGGAGCGGGCTGAAGCTTTCTTT. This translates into CASSLELRERAEAFF. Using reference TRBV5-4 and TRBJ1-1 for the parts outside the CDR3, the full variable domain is ETGVTQSPTHLIKTRGQQVTLRCSSQSGHNTVSWYQQALGQGPQFIFQYYREEENGRGNFPPRFSGLQFPNYSSELNVNALELDDSALYLCASSLELRERAEAFFGQGTRLTVV.

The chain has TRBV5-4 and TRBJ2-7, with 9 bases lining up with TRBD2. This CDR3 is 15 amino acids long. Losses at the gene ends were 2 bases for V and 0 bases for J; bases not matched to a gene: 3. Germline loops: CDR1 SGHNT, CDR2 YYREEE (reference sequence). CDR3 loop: CASSFSGSGSYEQYF. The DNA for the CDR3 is TGTGCCAGCAGCTTTAGCGGGAGCGGCTCCTACGAGCAGTACTTC. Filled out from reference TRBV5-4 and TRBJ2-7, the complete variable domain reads ETGVTQSPTHLIKTRGQQVTLRCSSQSGHNTVSWYQQALGQGPQFIFQYYREEENGRGNFPPRFSGLQFPNYSSELNVNALELDDSALYLCASSFSGSGSYEQYFGPGTRLTVT.

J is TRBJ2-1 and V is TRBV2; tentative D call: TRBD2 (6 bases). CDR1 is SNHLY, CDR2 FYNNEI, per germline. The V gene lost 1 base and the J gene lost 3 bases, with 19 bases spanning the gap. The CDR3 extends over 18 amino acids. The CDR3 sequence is CASSEEGAGVGDYNEQFF. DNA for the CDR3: TGTGCCAGCAGTGAAGAGGGAGCGGGCGTTGGGGACTACAATGAGCAGTTCTTC. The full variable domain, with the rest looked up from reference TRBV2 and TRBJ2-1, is EPEVTQTPSHQVTQMGQEVILRCVPISNHLYFYWYRQILGQKVEFLVSFYNNEISEKSEIFDDQFSVERPDGSNFTLKIRSTKLEDSAMYFCASSEEGAGVGDYNEQFFGPGTRLTVL.

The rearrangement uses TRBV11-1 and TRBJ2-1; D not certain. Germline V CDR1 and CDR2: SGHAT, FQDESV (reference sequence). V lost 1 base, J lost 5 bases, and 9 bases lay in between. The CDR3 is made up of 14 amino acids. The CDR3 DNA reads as TGTGCCAGCAGCTTAGAACGGCGGAACAATGAGCAGTTCTTC. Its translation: CASSLERRNNEQFF. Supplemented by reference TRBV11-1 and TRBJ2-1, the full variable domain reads EAEVAQSPRYKITEKSQAVAFWCDPISGHATLYWYRQILGQGPELLVQFQDESVVDDSQLPKDRFSAERLKGVDSTLKIQPAELGDSAMYLCASSLERRNNEQFFGPGTRLTVL.

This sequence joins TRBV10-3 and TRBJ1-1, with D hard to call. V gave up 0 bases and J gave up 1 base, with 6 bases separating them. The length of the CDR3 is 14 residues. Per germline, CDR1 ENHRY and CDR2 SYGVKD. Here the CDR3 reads CAISESGRNTEAFF. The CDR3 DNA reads TGTGCCATCAGTGAGTCAGGTAGGAACACTGAAGCTTTCTTT.

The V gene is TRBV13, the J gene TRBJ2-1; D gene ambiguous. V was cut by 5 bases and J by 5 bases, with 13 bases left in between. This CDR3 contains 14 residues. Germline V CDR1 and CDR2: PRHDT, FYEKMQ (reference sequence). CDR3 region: CASSPPPGNNEQFF. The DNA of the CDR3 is TGTGCCAGCAGCCCCCCTCCAGGAAACAATGAGCAGTTCTTC.

The CDR3 spells CASSRTTGLAGNNEQFF. In nucleotides, the CDR3 is TGTGCCAGCAGCCGTACTACGGGACTAGCGGGGAACAATGAGCAGTTCTTC. The chain joins TRBV11-2 to TRBJ2-1; 13 bases match TRBD2. The J segment lost 5 bases and the V segment lost 5 bases, leaving 9 bases of the junction unmatched. This CDR3 is built from 17 residues. CDR1 is SGHAT and CDR2 is FQNNGV in the germline V gene. Variable domain in full (rest from reference TRBV11-2 and TRBJ2-1): EAGVAQSPRYKIIEKRQSVAFWCNPISGHATLYWYQQILGQGPKLLIQFQNNGVVDDSQLPKDRFSAERLKGVDSTLKIQPAKLEDSAVYLCASSRTTGLAGNNEQFFGPGTRLTVL.

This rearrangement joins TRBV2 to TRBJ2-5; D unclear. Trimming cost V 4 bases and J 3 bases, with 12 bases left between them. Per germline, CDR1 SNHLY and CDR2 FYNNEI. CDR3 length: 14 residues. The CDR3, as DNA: TGTGCCAGCAGTGTGTCGGCTTTAGAAGAGACCCAGTACTTC. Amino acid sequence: CASSVSALEETQYF.

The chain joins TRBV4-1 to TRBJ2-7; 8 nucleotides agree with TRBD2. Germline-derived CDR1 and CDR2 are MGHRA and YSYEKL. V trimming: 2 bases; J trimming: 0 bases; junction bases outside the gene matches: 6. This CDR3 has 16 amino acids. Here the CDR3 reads CASSQLPGTSSYEQYF. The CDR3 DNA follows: TGCGCCAGCAGCCAACTACCCGGGACTAGCTCCTACGAGCAGTACTTC.

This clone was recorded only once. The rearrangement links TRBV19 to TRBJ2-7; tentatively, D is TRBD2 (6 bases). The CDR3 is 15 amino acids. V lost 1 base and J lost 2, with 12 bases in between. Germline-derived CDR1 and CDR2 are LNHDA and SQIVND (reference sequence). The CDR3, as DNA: TGTGCCAGTAGTATAGTTGGAGGGGCAACCTACGAGCAGTACTTC. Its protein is CASSIVGGATYEQYF.

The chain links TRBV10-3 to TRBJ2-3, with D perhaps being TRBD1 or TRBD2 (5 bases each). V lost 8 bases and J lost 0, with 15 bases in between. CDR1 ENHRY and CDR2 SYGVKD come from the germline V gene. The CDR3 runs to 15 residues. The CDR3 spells CAIADPGTSTDTQYF. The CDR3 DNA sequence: TGTGCCATCGCAGACCCCGGGACCAGCACAGATACGCAGTATTTT.

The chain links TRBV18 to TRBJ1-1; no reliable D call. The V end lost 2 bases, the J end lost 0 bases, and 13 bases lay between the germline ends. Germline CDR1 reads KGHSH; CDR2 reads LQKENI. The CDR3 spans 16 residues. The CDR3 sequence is CASSPARSGMNTEAFF. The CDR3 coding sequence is TGTGCCAGCTCACCAGCCAGGTCGGGGATGAACACTGAAGCTTTCTTT.

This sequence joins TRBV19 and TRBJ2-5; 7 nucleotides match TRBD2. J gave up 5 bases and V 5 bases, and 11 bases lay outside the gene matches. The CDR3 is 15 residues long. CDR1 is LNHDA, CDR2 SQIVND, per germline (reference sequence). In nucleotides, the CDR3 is TGTGCCAGTAGTCTGAACTATGGGGGGGAGGAGACCCAGTACTTC. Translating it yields CASSLNYGGEETQYF.

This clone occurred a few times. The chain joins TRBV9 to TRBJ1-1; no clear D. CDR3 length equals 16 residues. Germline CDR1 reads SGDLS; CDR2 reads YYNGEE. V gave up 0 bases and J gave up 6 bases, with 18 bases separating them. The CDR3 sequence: CASSVAPGVGRAEAFF. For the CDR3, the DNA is TGTGCCAGCAGCGTAGCTCCGGGTGTGGGGAGGGCTGAAGCTTTCTTT.

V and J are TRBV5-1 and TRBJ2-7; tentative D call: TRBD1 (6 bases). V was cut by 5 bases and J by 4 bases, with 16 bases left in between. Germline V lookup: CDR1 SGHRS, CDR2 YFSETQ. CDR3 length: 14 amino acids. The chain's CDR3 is CASRQGYSGYEQYF. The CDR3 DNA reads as TGCGCCAGCAGGCAGGGGTACTCGGGGTACGAGCAGTACTTC.

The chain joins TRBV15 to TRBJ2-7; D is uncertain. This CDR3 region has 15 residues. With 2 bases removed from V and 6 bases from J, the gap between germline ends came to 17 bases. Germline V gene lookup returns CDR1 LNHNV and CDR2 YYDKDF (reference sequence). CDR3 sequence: CATSRSRHDLGEQYF. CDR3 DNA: TGTGCCACCAGCAGATCCCGACACGATCTTGGCGAGCAGTACTTC.

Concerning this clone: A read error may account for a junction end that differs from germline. The CDR3 is CASSLASGFGTDTQYF. In DNA form, the CDR3 reads TGTGCTAGCAGCTTAGCCTCAGGGTTCGGCACAGATACGCAGTATTTT. The chain uses TRBV7-7 and TRBJ2-3; maybe TRBD1 (5 bases). CDR3 length equals 16 residues. The germline CDR1 and CDR2 sequences are SSHAT and FNYEAQ (reference sequence).

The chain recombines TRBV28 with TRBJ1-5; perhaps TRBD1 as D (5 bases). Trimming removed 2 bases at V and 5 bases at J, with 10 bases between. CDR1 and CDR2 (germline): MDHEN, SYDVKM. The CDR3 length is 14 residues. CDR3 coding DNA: TGTGCCAGCAGTTTAGTTCAGGGTTATCAGCCCCAGCATTTT. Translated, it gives CASSLVQGYQPQHF.

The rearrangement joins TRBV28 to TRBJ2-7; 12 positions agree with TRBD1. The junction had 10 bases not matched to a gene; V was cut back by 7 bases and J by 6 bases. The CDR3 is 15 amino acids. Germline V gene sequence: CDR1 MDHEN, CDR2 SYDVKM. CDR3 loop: CASKPGQGAPLEQYF. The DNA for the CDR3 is TGTGCCAGCAAACCGGGACAGGGGGCCCCCCTCGAGCAGTACTTC. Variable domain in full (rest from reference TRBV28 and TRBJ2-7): DVKVTQSSRYLVKRTGEKVFLECVQDMDHENMFWYRQDPGLGLRLIYFSYDVKMKEKGDIPEGYSVSREKKERFSLILESASTNQTSMYLCASKPGQGAPLEQYFGPGTRLTVT.

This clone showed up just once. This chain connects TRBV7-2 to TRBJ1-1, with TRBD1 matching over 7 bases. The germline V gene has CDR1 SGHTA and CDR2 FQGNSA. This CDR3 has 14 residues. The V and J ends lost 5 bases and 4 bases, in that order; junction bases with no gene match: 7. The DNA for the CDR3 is TGTGCCAGCAGCCCGACAGGGCCGGTCACTGAAGCTTTCTTT. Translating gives CASSPTGPVTEAFF.

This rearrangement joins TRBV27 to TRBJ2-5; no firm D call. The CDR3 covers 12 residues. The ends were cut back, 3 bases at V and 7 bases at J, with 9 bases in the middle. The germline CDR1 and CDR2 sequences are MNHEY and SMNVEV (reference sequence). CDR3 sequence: CASSFTTATQYF. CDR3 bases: TGTGCCAGCAGTTTCACTACCGCGACCCAGTACTTC.

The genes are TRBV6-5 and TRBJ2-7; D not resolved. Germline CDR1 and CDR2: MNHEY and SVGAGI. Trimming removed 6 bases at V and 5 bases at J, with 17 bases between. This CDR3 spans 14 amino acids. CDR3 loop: CASSRQPKSHEQYF. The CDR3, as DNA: TGTGCCAGCAGCCGACAACCAAAGTCCCACGAGCAGTACTTC.

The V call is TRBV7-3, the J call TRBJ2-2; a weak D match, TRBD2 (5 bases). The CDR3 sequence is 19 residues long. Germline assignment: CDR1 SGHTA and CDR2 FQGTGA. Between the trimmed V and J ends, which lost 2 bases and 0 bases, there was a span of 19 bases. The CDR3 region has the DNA TGTGCCAGCAGCTTACGCGGACTCTCACCATTCGCGAACACCGGGGAGCTGTTTTTT. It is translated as CASSLRGLSPFANTGELFF.

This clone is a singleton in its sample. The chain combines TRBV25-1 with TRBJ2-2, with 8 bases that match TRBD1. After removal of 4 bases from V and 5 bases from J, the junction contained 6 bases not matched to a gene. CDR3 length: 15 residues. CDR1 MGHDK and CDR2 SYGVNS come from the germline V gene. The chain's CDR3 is CASSGTGFITGELFF. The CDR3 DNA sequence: TGTGCCAGCAGTGGGACAGGGTTTATTACCGGGGAGCTGTTTTTT.

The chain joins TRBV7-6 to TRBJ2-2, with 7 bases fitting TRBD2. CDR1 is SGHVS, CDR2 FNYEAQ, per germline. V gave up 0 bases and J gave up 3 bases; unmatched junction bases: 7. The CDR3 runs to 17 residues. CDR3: CASSLALPGGDTGELFF. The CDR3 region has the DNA TGTGCCAGCAGCTTAGCTCTGCCGGGAGGTGACACCGGGGAGCTGTTTTTT. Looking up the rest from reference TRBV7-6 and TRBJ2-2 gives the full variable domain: GAGVSQSPRYKVTKRGQDVALRCDPISGHVSLYWYRQALGQGPEFLTYFNYEAQQDKSGLPNDRFSAERPEGSISTLTIQRTEQRDSAMYRCASSLALPGGDTGELFFGEGSRLTVL.

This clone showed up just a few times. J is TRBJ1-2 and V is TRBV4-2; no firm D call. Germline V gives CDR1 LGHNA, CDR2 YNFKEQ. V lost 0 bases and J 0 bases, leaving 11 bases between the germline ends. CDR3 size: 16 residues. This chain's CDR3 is CASSQERGATNYGYTF. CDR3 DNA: TGTGCCAGCAGCCAAGAGCGCGGAGCCACTAACTATGGCTACACCTTC.